These 14 T cell receptor beta chains were sequenced from one sample in a study of vaccination and CD4 T cells after COVID-19. These TCRs are of unknown antigen specificity. The sample's treatment: approximately 10-day PBMC culture with coronavirus spike peptide pools or control peptides (ViraFEST assay). Cultured CD4+ T cell DNA was sequenced using the Oncomine TCR Beta short-read assay. TCRdb fed the PCR reads into MiXCR, producing one record per CDR3 protein. The sample gives fewer than 20,000 distinct CDR3 sequences, 44% of which show up once; around 3.6% is in the top ten. The sequencing sample was made of CD4+ T cells from blood, cultured in vitro. The receptors were gathered from a human donor who had recovered from COVID-19.

The sample holds a few counts of this clonotype. This chain links TRBV6-2 or TRBV6-3 with TRBJ2-3; 7 bases align to TRBD2. Germline V lookup: CDR1 MNHEY, CDR2 SVGEGT. The CDR3 totals 13 residues. The V segment lost 8 bases and the J segment 0 bases; nucleotides outside the gene matches: 2. In nucleotides, the CDR3 is TGTGCCAGCCGCGGGAGTAGCACAGATACGCAGTATTTT. Protein sequence: CASRGSSTDTQYF.

The sample holds a few counts of this clonotype. J is TRBJ1-5 and V is TRBV6-1; 7 bases align to TRBD1. CDR3 size: 16 residues. With 2 bases clipped from V and 4 bases from J, the junction kept 8 bases outside the gene matches. Germline loops: CDR1 MNHNS, CDR2 SASEGT. CDR3 sequence: CASSERLTGLNQPQHF. The CDR3 bases are TGTGCCAGCAGTGAAAGATTGACAGGGCTTAATCAGCCCCAGCATTTT.

CDR3 in DNA: TGCAGTGCTAGGGGGGGGCACAATGAGCAGTTCTTC. This sequence encodes CSARGGHNEQFF. V is TRBV20-1 and J is TRBJ2-1, with a tentative D call TRBD2 (7 bases). Germline CDR1 reads DFQATT; CDR2 reads SNEGSKA (reference sequence). Trimming pared 3 bases from V and 5 bases from J, leaving 8 bases between. The CDR3 sequence is 12 residues long.

V and J are TRBV30 and TRBJ2-2, with 12 bases fitting TRBD2. Losses at the gene ends were 3 bases for V and 1 base for J; bases not matched to a gene: 9. In germline, CDR1 is GTSNPN, CDR2 SVGIG (reference sequence). The CDR3 is 18 amino acids. CDR3: CAWRVRTSGTQNTGELFF. The DNA of the CDR3 is TGTGCCTGGAGAGTTAGGACTAGCGGGACTCAGAACACCGGGGAGCTGTTTTTT.

As regards this clonotype: The DNA is omitted, as the CDR3 cannot be located on it reliably, and the CDR3 follows TCRdb's listing. The chain links TRBV7-8 to TRBJ2-3; TRBD2 is the table's D call and was not checked against the DNA. The CDR3 numbers 15 amino acids, ends counted. Germline assignment: CDR1 SGHVS and CDR2 FQNEAQ. CDR3 region: CASSPEVGPGTSRYF.

This clonotype appeared a few times. V is TRBV7-6 and J is TRBJ2-3, with D possibly being TRBD1 or TRBD2 (5 bases each). Germline V lookup: CDR1 SGHVS, CDR2 FNYEAQ. Trimming cost V 4 bases and J 7 bases, with 15 bases left between them. CDR3 length: 14 residues. The CDR3 protein is CASSYPGRYNTQYF. CDR3 nucleotides: TGTGCCAGCAGCTACCCGGGGCGCTATAATACGCAGTATTTT.

This chain joins TRBV19 and TRBJ2-3; weak D call: TRBD1 (6 bases). Per the germline V gene, CDR1 is LNHDA and CDR2 is SQIVND (reference sequence). The CDR3 is made up of 15 amino acids. The V and J ends lost 2 bases and 2 bases respectively, with 11 bases between them. The DNA for the CDR3 is TGTGCCAGTAGTATATGGGGGCGCGACACAGATACGCAGTATTTT. Translated: CASSIWGRDTDTQYF.

This sequence joins TRBV19 and TRBJ2-7; 11 bases are shared with TRBD2. V lost 8 bases, J lost 3 bases, and 9 bases stayed unmatched. Looked up from germline, CDR1 is LNHDA and CDR2 is SQIVND (reference sequence). There are 15 residues in the CDR3. CDR3 sequence reads: CASRLAGSSGYEQYF. In DNA form, the CDR3 reads TGTGCCAGTCGACTAGCGGGATCATCGGGCTACGAGCAGTACTTC.

V usage is TRBV7-3 and J usage is TRBJ1-6, with D possibly TRBD1 on 5 matching bases. The CDR3 spans 18 residues. The germline V and J ends were trimmed by 5 bases and 5 bases, with 22 bases remaining between them. Germline V lookup: CDR1 SGHTA, CDR2 FQGTGA. The CDR3 reads CASSVGAGKLPDNSPLHF. Written as DNA, the CDR3 is TGTGCCAGCAGCGTAGGGGCAGGGAAGCTGCCAGATAATTCACCCCTCCACTTT.

This clonotype turned up a few times. The V gene is TRBV20-1, the J gene TRBJ2-7; D possibly corresponds to TRBD1 (6 bases). V was trimmed by 1 base and J by 6 bases, leaving 10 bases between them. Germline V gene sequence: CDR1 DFQATT, CDR2 SNEGSKA (reference sequence). The CDR3 contains 12 residues. CDR3 DNA: TGCAGTGCTAGAGTCTCAGGGGTCGAGCAGTACTTC. As protein: CSARVSGVEQYF.

The V call is TRBV30, the J call TRBJ2-1; the match to TRBD2 covers 10 bases. Per germline, CDR1 GTSNPN and CDR2 SVGIG (reference sequence). V was clipped by 5 bases and J by 9 bases; unmatched bases: 13. The CDR3 is 15 amino acids. The CDR3 nucleotides read TGTGCCTGGGGAAAACAGCGGGAGGGCCGCGGTGAGCAGTTCTTC. It specifies CAWGKQREGRGEQFF.

The V call is TRBV11-2, the J call TRBJ2-6, with D unclear. Germline V gives CDR1 SGHAT, CDR2 FQNNGV. Deletions cut 2 bases from V and 4 bases from J, with 15 bases between. This CDR3 contains 17 residues. CDR3 region: CASSLRIRSGGANVLTF. In DNA, the CDR3 is TGTGCCAGCAGCTTACGGATTCGCTCCGGCGGGGCCAACGTCCTGACTTTC.

A few counts support this clonotype. CDR3 nucleotides: TGTGCCAGCAGCCTGAGGAGAACTGAAGCTTTCTTT. Residues: CASSLRRTEAFF. This sequence joins TRBV12-3 or TRBV12-4 and TRBJ1-1; D uncertain. This CDR3 is built from 12 residues. V was clipped by 6 bases and J by 5 bases, with 10 bases between them.

The genes are TRBV4-1 and TRBJ2-1; D uncertain. The CDR3 has 14 residues. Per germline, CDR1 MGHRA and CDR2 YSYEKL. Trimming stripped 0 bases from V and 3 bases from J, with 6 bases between. The CDR3 bases are TGCGCCAGCAGCCAAGATATGAGCTACAATGAGCAGTTCTTC. It yields the protein CASSQDMSYNEQFF.